This T cell receptor (beta chain) was recorded in a study of blood T cell repertoires in COVID-19. Study-wide context: Samples came from the United States, Italy and Spain, spanning acute and convalescent COVID-19. In each case, the material was cDNA or gDNA derived from T cells, B-cell-depleted T cells, or PBMCs.

The J segment lost 1 base and the V segment lost 7 bases, leaving 7 bases of the junction unmatched. The CDR3 extends over 17 amino acids. Germline V gene data show CDR1 as LNHDA and CDR2 as SQIVND (reference sequence). Original data processing: Scientists estimated how many nucleated cells there were by amplifying reference gene primers. Some clones are missing from TCRdb's copy, which holds only in-frame ones; the method was immunoSEQ multiplex PCR. For V, J and clone size, that table is used; D and trimming come from the DNA. The table includes around 160,000 clones, around nine tenths detected once. Seattle patient enrollment occurred during active infection, with longitudinal follow-up thereafter.

The sample consisted of peripheral blood. The chain joins TRBV19 to TRBJ2-6; 10 nucleotides agree with TRBD1. The TCR originated in a woman aged 65 to 85 with COVID-19, enrolled during active disease. CDR3 DNA sequence: TGTGCCAGTACAGACAGGGGGCGACCTTCTGGGGCCAACGTCCTGACTTTC. This codes for CASTDRGRPSGANVLTF.